This T cell receptor (beta chain) was observed in a study of blood T cell repertoires in COVID-19 (dated by TCRdb to the early 2020s). Broadly, across the study: The collaborator samples originated in the United States, Italy and Spain and spanned the acute and convalescent phases of COVID-19. Nearly every sample came with metadata listing a de-identified subject ID, COVID-19 status, age in years and sex. Deeply sampled blood TCRbeta repertoires from subjects exposed to, actively infected with, or recovered from COVID-19 were included in the dataset. HLA class I and class II types, where available, came from metadata supplied by the sample provider rather than from assay-based typing. The samples were drawn from two sources: the first 160 participants of the ongoing ImmuneRACE study, and 1,000 to 1,500 subjects contributed by 6 global collaborators. The repertoires were made available in a free public database intended to serve as a resource for research on the immune response to SARS-CoV-2. The prospective study material was composed of cDNA or gDNA derived from T cells, B-cell-depleted T cells, or PBMCs.

The immunoSEQ Assay, a bias-controlled multiplex PCR, was used to amplify TCRbeta CDR3 regions from genomic DNA. The original pipeline was this. The number of nucleated cells in each sample was estimated from the amplification of reference gene primers within the assay. To quantify the absolute abundance of each unique TCRbeta CDR3 rearrangement, sequence reads were collapsed and filtered. For each sample, productive Simpson clonality was calculated as the square root of Simpson's diversity index over productive rearrangements. The source is immuneACCESS, and TCRdb retained only in-frame sequences with V and J called. Part of the clones is not carried over; for the studies checked, unresolved V genes explain less than half of this, and the remainder is unexplained. That table supplies the V and J calls and clone size; D and trimming were determined from the DNA. The sample records 150,000 or so clones, more than 80% of which are singletons. The ten largest clones add up to about 4.4% of the sample.

V trim: 4 bases; J trim: 3 bases; unmatched bases: 0. The CDR3 runs 13 residues from the cysteine to the phenylalanine. The kept DNA is CDR3 alone, 39 bases in frame from the first base. CDR1 and CDR2, per the germline V gene, are MNHEY and SVGEGT. Summary of the overall study and its limitations: How much clinical and demographic metadata was included differed by source and by participant, and the metadata was provided uncurated.

In the prospective study, participants were 18 to 89 years old, resided in about 25 geographic areas of the United States, and were enrolled through a virtual design. Cohort assignment in the prospective study relied on participant-reported clinical history from a screening survey and a study questionnaire. Recovered participants in ImmuneRACE Cohort 3 were defined as having two consecutive negative NP/OP PCR tests, clearance from a healthcare professional, or resolution of symptoms. In the prospective study, mobile phlebotomists collected whole blood, serum and a nasopharyngeal or oropharyngeal swab from each participant. Participants in the prospective study had the option to provide additional blood draws and questionnaires over a roughly 2-month period. Before DNA extraction, blood samples from the prospective study were shipped at room temperature or frozen. Remarks on this clone: The antigen this receptor binds is unknown. No much larger clonotype is one base removed from it; base qualities were not supplied.

Sequencing was carried out using PBMCs or T cells enriched from blood (not recorded which). This sequence was found in a man aged 45-65 years who had recovered from COVID-19. The receptor chain draws on TRBV6-2 or TRBV6-3 and TRBJ1-3; 7 central bases correspond to TRBD1. The CDR3 protein sequence reads: CASSWDSGNTIYF. The nucleotide sequence reads as follows: TGTGCCAGCAGTTGGGACAGTGGAAACACCATATATTTT.